This T cell receptor (beta chain) was documented in a study of sequential checkpoint blockade in melanoma. Study-wide results and caveats: T-cell fraction and clonality followed PD-L1 and CD8+ counts, not mutational load.

As concerns this clone: The antigen is unknown.

Trimming cost V 7 bases and J 3 bases, with 10 bases left between them. CDR1 is LNHDA and CDR2 is SQIVND in the germline V gene (reference sequence). The CDR3 has 13 residues. The data were produced by immunoSEQ multiplex PCR, yet TCRdb's version contains in-frame clones alone and is incomplete. This table holds a few thousand clones, roughly 30% found once. Treatment specified: randomized to nivolumab then ipilimumab (arm A) or the reverse (arm B). Material: tumor tissue (inferred from file names), obtained from a patient given nivolumab and ipilimumab in sequence. The clonotype originates from a human donor with melanoma. The chain has TRBV19 and TRBJ1-3; D is uncertain. The CDR3 DNA reads as TGTGCCAGTAAAGACATTTTTGGAAACACCATATATTTT. It yields the protein CASKDIFGNTIYF. Full variable domain (missing parts from reference TRBV19 and TRBJ1-3): DGGITQSPKYLFRKEGQNVTLSCEQNLNHDAMYWYRQDPGQGLRLIYYSQIVNDFQKGDIAEGYSVSREKKESFPLTVTSAQKNPTAFYLCASKDIFGNTIYFGEGSWLTVV.